The next 25 T cell receptor beta chains were all read from a single sample in a study of CD8 T cells in Susac syndrome. RNA, at about 0.45 to 1 ug, was reverse transcribed with random hexamers. MiXCR, applied by TCRdb to the immunoSEQ multiplex PCR reads, yields one record per CDR3 protein. The sample has a few hundred thousand distinct CDR3 sequences; roughly 85% are singletons. Material: CD8+ T cells from PBMCs. The source is a human donor with multiple sclerosis.

The chain links TRBV7-9 to TRBJ1-3; D unclear. CDR1 and CDR2 (germline): SEHNR, FQNEAQ (reference sequence). This CDR3 spans 17 amino acids. The ends were cut back, 8 bases at V and 0 bases at J, with 20 bases in the middle. The CDR3 region is CASEGIPTENSGNTIYF. DNA for the CDR3: TGTGCCAGCGAAGGGATACCAACCGAAAACTCTGGAAACACCATATATTTT.

This chain connects TRBV14 to TRBJ2-7; possible D gene TRBD1, 6 bases. The CDR3 totals 15 residues. V was cut by 0 bases and J by 0 bases, with 9 bases left in between. The germline V gene encodes CDR1 SGHDN and CDR2 FVKESK. The DNA of the CDR3 is TGTGCCAGCAGCCAAGATACAGGGTTCTCCTACGAGCAGTACTTC. Amino acid sequence: CASSQDTGFSYEQYF.

This rearrangement joins TRBV20-1 to TRBJ2-7; the match to TRBD2 covers 8 bases. Germline-derived CDR1 and CDR2 are DFQATT and SNEGSKA (reference sequence). The V gene end was trimmed by 4 bases and the J gene end by 3 bases; junction bases not matched to a gene: 5. This CDR3 has 13 amino acids. As DNA, the CDR3 is TGCAGTGCTACCGGGACTAGTCACTACGAGCAGTACTTC. It translates to CSATGTSHYEQYF.

The V gene is TRBV6-1, the J gene TRBJ1-5; TRBD1 might be the D (5 bases). The CDR3 consists of 14 residues. V was trimmed by 8 bases and J by 3 bases, leaving 14 bases between them. CDR1 is MNHNS, CDR2 SASEGT, per germline. CDR3 bases: TGTGCCAGCGGGGCGTTGGGGTACAATCAGCCCCAGCATTTT. Translated, it gives CASGALGYNQPQHF.

The genes are TRBV30 and TRBJ2-2, with no clear D. This CDR3 spans 15 amino acids. Germline V gene sequence: CDR1 GTSNPN, CDR2 SVGIG (reference sequence). V lost 0 bases to trimming and J lost 3 bases, with 11 bases between them. CDR3 DNA sequence: TGTGCCTGGAGTGTAGGGTTTTTAGACACCGGGGAGCTGTTTTTT. Translated: CAWSVGFLDTGELFF.

This chain uses TRBV29-1 with TRBJ2-7; D is unclear. Germline values: CDR1 SQVTM, CDR2 ANQGSEA. Trimming took 4 bases from V and 6 from J, leaving 7 bases between them. There are 10 residues in the CDR3. CDR3 loop: CSVGSGEQYF. In nucleotides, the CDR3 is TGCAGCGTTGGGAGTGGCGAGCAGTACTTC.

The V gene is TRBV29-1, the J gene TRBJ2-3; D is perhaps TRBD2 (5 bases). V shed 2 bases and J shed 12 bases, with 12 bases lying between them. The CDR3 covers 11 residues. Per the germline V gene, CDR1 is SQVTM and CDR2 is ANQGSEA. The CDR3 DNA reads TGCAGCGTTGAACGGGGAATAGATCAGTATTTT. This codes for CSVERGIDQYF.

This sequence joins TRBV6-5 and TRBJ2-5, with 9 bases matching TRBD1. This CDR3 has 15 residues. V dropped 5 bases and J dropped 4; count of bases not matched to a gene: 8. In germline, CDR1 is MNHEY, CDR2 SVGAGI. DNA for the CDR3: TGTGCCAGCAGTATAATCGGACAGGGGAGAGAGACCCAGTACTTC. Amino acids: CASSIIGQGRETQYF.

The chain employs TRBV20-1 and TRBJ2-7; perhaps TRBD1 as D (6 bases). V was clipped by 3 bases and J by 2 bases, with 8 bases between them. There are 12 residues in the CDR3. Germline lookup yields CDR1 DFQATT and CDR2 SNEGSKA (reference sequence). CDR3 sequence: CSARAGAYEQYF. In DNA, the CDR3 is TGCAGTGCTAGGGCAGGGGCCTACGAGCAGTACTTC.

The CDR3 loop reads CASSDFIASGLLLSGANVLTF. The DNA of the CDR3 is TGTGCCAGCAGTGATTTTATAGCGAGTGGACTTCTCCTCTCTGGGGCCAACGTCCTGACTTTC. This rearrangement joins TRBV2 to TRBJ2-6; possible D gene TRBD2, 5 bases. CDR3 size: 21 residues. Per the germline V gene, CDR1 is SNHLY and CDR2 is FYNNEI. V was shortened by 3 bases and J by 0 bases, with 24 bases between the two germline ends.

This sequence joins TRBV28 and TRBJ1-1; D is possibly TRBD1 (5 bases). This CDR3 spans 22 amino acids. In germline, CDR1 is MDHEN, CDR2 SYDVKM. Trimming took 2 bases from V and 3 from J, leaving 34 bases between them. This CDR3 reads CASSLPRVGDTYVPSGYTEAFF. For the CDR3, the DNA is TGTGCCAGCAGTTTACCTAGGGTGGGGGATACGTATGTCCCAAGTGGGTACACTGAAGCTTTCTTT.

This clonotype was picked up one time. The chain links TRBV2 to TRBJ1-4; D may be TRBD1 (5 bases). V lost 1 base to trimming and J lost 3 bases, with 15 bases between them. CDR1 is SNHLY and CDR2 is FYNNEI in the germline V gene. The CDR3 runs to 17 residues. This chain's CDR3 is CASSEGSGVGANEKLFF. Written as DNA, the CDR3 is TGTGCCAGCAGTGAAGGTTCGGGGGTCGGAGCTAATGAAAAACTGTTTTTT.

The chain combines TRBV7-9 with TRBJ1-2, with no clear D. This CDR3 is 12 amino acids long. Per the germline V gene, CDR1 is SEHNR and CDR2 is FQNEAQ (reference sequence). Trimming left V 3 bases short and J 6 bases short, with 8 bases between. For the CDR3, the DNA is TGTGCCAGCAGCTTTTGGGGTAATGGCTACACCTTC. Protein product: CASSFWGNGYTF.

This rearrangement joins TRBV10-3 to TRBJ1-5; D is unclear. The V gene's germline CDR1 is ENHRY and CDR2 SYGVKD. The CDR3 loop spans 16 amino acids. Trimming cost V 3 bases and J 2 bases, with 14 bases left between them. For the CDR3, the DNA is TGTGCCATCAGTGACCCGGAGGGCCCTGGCAATCAGCCCCAGCATTTT. It translates to CAISDPEGPGNQPQHF.

This clonotype showed up just once. V and J are TRBV5-1 and TRBJ2-1, with 8 bases that match TRBD1. The CDR3 runs 15 residues. Looked up from germline, CDR1 is SGHRS and CDR2 is YFSETQ. J lost 4 bases, V lost 1 base, and 4 bases had no gene match. The CDR3, as DNA: TGCGCCAGCAGCTTGAATTACAGGGGGTACAATGAGCAGTTCTTC. Translating it yields CASSLNYRGYNEQFF.

The rearrangement joins TRBV12-3 or TRBV12-4 to TRBJ2-5, with D uncertain. The CDR3 is 13 amino acids. Trimming stripped 6 bases from V and 0 bases from J, with 8 bases between. CDR3 residues: CASRNSDQETQYF. CDR3 coding DNA: TGTGCCAGCAGGAACAGTGACCAAGAGACCCAGTACTTC.

The chain employs TRBV6-2 or TRBV6-3 and TRBJ2-1; 7 positions match TRBD2. The germline gives CDR1 MNHEY, CDR2 SVGEGT. This CDR3 has 15 residues. V lost 6 bases and J lost 7; bases outside the gene matches: 12. The CDR3 DNA reads TGTGCCAGCAGCCCCATTCGGGAGGACCAGAATGAGCAGTTCTTC. It codes for CASSPIREDQNEQFF.

This clonotype occurred once. The gene calls are TRBV9 and TRBJ1-1, with 8 nucleotides matching TRBD1. The CDR3 covers 16 residues. Germline V CDR1 and CDR2: SGDLS, YYNGEE. V lost 0 bases to trimming and J lost 1 base; unmatched junction nucleotides: 5. CDR3 in amino acids: CASSVEEQGENTEAFF. In DNA form, the CDR3 reads TGTGCCAGCAGCGTAGAGGAACAGGGGGAGAACACTGAAGCTTTCTTT.

This clonotype was observed a few times. This chain links TRBV4-1 with TRBJ2-7; D ambiguous. Trimming cost V 0 bases and J 9 bases, with 12 bases left between them. This CDR3 has 13 residues. Germline loops: CDR1 MGHRA, CDR2 YSYEKL. CDR3 bases: TGCGCCAGCAGCCAAGATGGAGCAGCACCGCAGTACTTC. Amino acid sequence: CASSQDGAAPQYF.

This clonotype occurred a few times. The gene calls are TRBV6-1 and TRBJ1-1; D ambiguous. Trimming cost V 7 bases and J 6 bases, with 12 bases left between them. Germline V gene data show CDR1 as MNHNS and CDR2 as SASEGT. The CDR3 length is 12 residues. CDR3 protein: CASMDNNPEAFF. For the CDR3, the DNA is TGTGCCAGCATGGATAACAATCCTGAAGCTTTCTTT.

The genes are TRBV27 and TRBJ1-4; possible D gene TRBD1, 6 bases. The length of the CDR3 is 18 residues. Per germline, CDR1 MNHEY and CDR2 SMNVEV (reference sequence). Trimming left V 7 bases short and J 0 bases short, with 21 bases between. Here the CDR3 DNA reads TGTGCCAGCACCACCTCTGGTGGGACACCCGCAACTAATGAAAAACTGTTTTTT. It specifies CASTTSGGTPATNEKLFF.

The gene calls are TRBV11-2 and TRBJ2-5; 10 bases line up with TRBD2. With 3 bases clipped from V and 0 bases from J, the junction kept 13 bases outside the gene matches. This CDR3 is built from 19 residues. Germline V gene lookup returns CDR1 SGHAT and CDR2 FQNNGV. The CDR3, as DNA: TGTGCCAGCAGCTTTCCCCGGGCTAGCGGGGGCCCGTACCAAGAGACCCAGTACTTC. Encoded protein: CASSFPRASGGPYQETQYF.

V and J are TRBV7-9 and TRBJ2-7; possibly TRBD1 for D (6 bases). CDR3 size: 15 residues. V lost 5 bases to trimming and J lost 2 bases, with 16 bases between them. Germline V gene data show CDR1 as SEHNR and CDR2 as FQNEAQ (reference sequence). CDR3 loop: CASSPIRGSPYEQYF. The CDR3 coding sequence is TGTGCCAGCAGCCCCATCAGGGGAAGCCCCTACGAGCAGTACTTC.

The CDR3 sequence: CASSSSQGAHYEQYF. The CDR3 DNA sequence: TGTGCCAGCAGCTCCTCACAGGGGGCCCACTACGAGCAGTACTTC. The rearrangement joins TRBV7-9 to TRBJ2-7, with 9 bases aligning to TRBD1. CDR1 is SEHNR, CDR2 FQNEAQ, per germline (reference sequence). Trimming cost V 4 bases and J 3 bases; bases outside gene matches: 7. The CDR3 runs 15 residues.

V and J are TRBV6-1 and TRBJ2-3, with D maybe TRBD2 (6 bases). Trimming took off 1 base at V and 1 base at J, with 12 bases between the two ends. Germline lookup yields CDR1 MNHNS and CDR2 SASEGT. The CDR3 spans 16 residues. The CDR3 here is CASSEGPGGGTDTQYF. The DNA of the CDR3 is TGTGCCAGCAGTGAAGGGCCCGGCGGGGGCACAGATACGCAGTATTTT.